This TCR beta chain emerged from a study of blood T cell repertoires in COVID-19 (TCRdb year 2020). At the level of the whole study: Collaborator samples came from the United States, Italy and Spain and covered acute and convalescent phases of COVID-19. The material from the prospective study consisted of cDNA or gDNA derived from T cells, B-cell-depleted T cells, or PBMCs. Deeply sampled blood TCRbeta repertoires from subjects exposed to, actively infected with, or recovered from COVID-19 were included in the dataset. The repertoires were made available in a free public database intended to serve as a resource for research on the immune response to SARS-CoV-2. The samples were drawn from the first 160 participants of the ongoing ImmuneRACE study and from some 1,300 subjects provided by 6 global collaborators. Sample metadata almost always included a de-identified subject ID, COVID-19 status, age in years and sex. HLA class I and class II types, where available, came from metadata supplied by the sample provider rather than from assay-based typing.

Turning to this clone: No antigen is known for it. The sample holds no much larger clone one base away, and base qualities are not on file.

Here is what the overall study found, with its caveats: The amount of clinical and demographic metadata varied by source and participant and was provided uncurated.

Each collaborating institution followed its own protocols to collect whole blood in K2EDTA tubes. For TCRbeta analysis, collaborators shipped samples in one of three forms: frozen whole blood, isolated PBMCs, or DNA extracted from either of those sample types. TCRbeta CDR3 regions were amplified from genomic DNA using the immunoSEQ Assay, a bias-controlled multiplex PCR. The paper's data handling went like this. Within the assay, amplification of reference gene primers was used to estimate how many nucleated cells each sample contained. To quantify the absolute abundance of each unique TCRbeta CDR3 rearrangement, sequence reads were collapsed and filtered. For each sample, productive Simpson clonality was calculated as the square root of Simpson's diversity index over productive rearrangements. TCRdb holds this immuneACCESS table with in-frame rearrangements only. Some clones are missing; in checked studies, unresolved V genes explain under half, and the rest has no known cause. The V and J calls and clone size are taken from that table; D and trimming were inferred from the DNA. The sample has approximately 500,000 clones on record, roughly 85% of them singletons. The top ten hold 3.2% of the sample.

Sequenced material: peripheral blood. This clonotype was obtained from a human donor in a cohort sampled during active COVID-19.

The nucleotide sequence reads TGCGCCAGCAGTGAGCCATTCTATAACGAGAACACCGGGGAGCTGTTTTTT. This translates into CASSEPFYNENTGELFF. The chain is assembled from TRBV10-1 and TRBJ2-2; the D gene remains uncertain. For CDR1 and CDR2, the germline V gene (reference sequence) lists WNHNN and SYGVQD. V sheds 2 bases and J sheds 1 base, leaving 14 bases between their ends. From its cysteine to its phenylalanine, the CDR3 spans 17 amino acids. This entry keeps only the CDR3 DNA: 51 bases, framed from base 1.